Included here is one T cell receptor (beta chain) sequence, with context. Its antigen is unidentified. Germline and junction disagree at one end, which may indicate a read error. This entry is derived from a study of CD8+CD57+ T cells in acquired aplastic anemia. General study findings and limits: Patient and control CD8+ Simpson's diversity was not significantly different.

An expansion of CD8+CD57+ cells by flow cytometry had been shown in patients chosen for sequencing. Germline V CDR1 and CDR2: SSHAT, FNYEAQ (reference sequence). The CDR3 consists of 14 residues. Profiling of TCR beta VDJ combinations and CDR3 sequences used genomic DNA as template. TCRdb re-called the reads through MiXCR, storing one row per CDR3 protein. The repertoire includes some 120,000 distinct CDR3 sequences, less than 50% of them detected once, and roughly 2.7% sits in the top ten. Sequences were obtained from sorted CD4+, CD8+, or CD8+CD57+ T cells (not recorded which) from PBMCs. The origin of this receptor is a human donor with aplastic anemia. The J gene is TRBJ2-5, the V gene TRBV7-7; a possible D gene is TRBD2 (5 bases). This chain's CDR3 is CASSLASGTETQYF. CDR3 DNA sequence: TGTGCTAGCAGCTTAGCCTCGGGAACGGAGACCCAGTACTTC.